A single sample is the source of the 12 T cell receptor beta chains below, sequenced in a study of blood T cell repertoires in COVID-19. Sequencing used immunoSEQ multiplex PCR; TCRdb keeps in-frame clones, though not all of them. The sample contains over 150,000 clones, roughly 88% of which appear only once. Sequencing was done on a sample of peripheral blood. Receptors originate from a human donor in a cohort sampled during active COVID-19.

The gene calls are TRBV28 and TRBJ2-3, with D possibly matching TRBD1 (6 bases). Trimming took off 5 bases at V and 0 bases at J, with 21 bases between the two ends. The CDR3 loop spans 18 amino acids. Germline loops: CDR1 MDHEN, CDR2 SYDVKM. CDR3 protein: CASSTRQAERGSTDTQYF. In nucleotides, the CDR3 is TGTGCCAGCAGTACTCGACAGGCTGAGCGAGGGAGCACAGATACGCAGTATTTT.

V and J are TRBV5-1 and TRBJ2-7, with TRBD1 matching over 9 bases. The CDR3 contains 16 residues. Germline values: CDR1 SGHRS, CDR2 YFSETQ. V was clipped by 5 bases and J by 3 bases; unmatched bases: 12. The CDR3 DNA sequence: TGCGCCAGCAGTTTCCTATCACAGGGGGCGAACTACGAGCAGTACTTC. Protein product: CASSFLSQGANYEQYF. Combining the CDR3 with reference TRBV5-1 and TRBJ2-7 gives the whole variable domain KAGVTQTPRYLIKTRGQQVTLSCSPISGHRSVSWYQQTPGQGLQFLFEYFSETQRNKGNFPGRFSGRQFSNSRSEMNVSTLELGDSALYLCASSFLSQGANYEQYFGPGTRLTVT.

This clone was observed a single time. The CDR3 loop is CASSFRGTGGGEQYF. The DNA for the CDR3 is TGTGCCAGCAGTTTTAGGGGGACAGGGGGCGGCGAGCAGTACTTC. J is TRBJ2-7 and V is TRBV28, with 12 bases that match TRBD1. This CDR3 is built from 15 residues. V lost 3 bases, J lost 6 bases, and 6 bases stayed unmatched. Per germline, CDR1 MDHEN and CDR2 SYDVKM. Based on the CDR3 plus reference TRBV28 and TRBJ2-7, the full variable domain is DVKVTQSSRYLVKRTGEKVFLECVQDMDHENMFWYRQDPGLGLRLIYFSYDVKMKEKGDIPEGYSVSREKKERFSLILESASTNQTSMYLCASSFRGTGGGEQYFGPGTRLTVT.

The sample holds one count of this clone. The chain uses TRBV30 and TRBJ2-7, with 13 bases fitting TRBD2. This CDR3 spans 15 amino acids. Germline assignment: CDR1 GTSNPN and CDR2 SVGIG (reference sequence). V lost 2 bases and J lost 6; bases outside the gene matches: 7. CDR3 sequence (DNA): TGTGCCTGGAGTCGAGGACTAGCGGGAGCGGGCGAGCAGTACTTC. This encodes CAWSRGLAGAGEQYF.

The chain uses TRBV5-1 and TRBJ2-5, with D unresolved. The CDR3 has 13 amino acids. The ends were cut back, 4 bases at V and 4 bases at J, with 11 bases in the middle. Germline assignment: CDR1 SGHRS and CDR2 YFSETQ. In nucleotides, the CDR3 is TGCGCCAGCAGCCCCGAGGTCCCAGAGACCCAGTACTTC. Protein product: CASSPEVPETQYF.

V usage is TRBV24-1 and J usage is TRBJ2-7, with 8 positions matching TRBD1. V lost 4 bases to trimming and J lost 4 bases; unmatched junction nucleotides: 14. The germline gives CDR1 KGHDR, CDR2 SFDVKD. The CDR3 length is 17 residues. CDR3 nucleotide sequence: TGTGCCACCAGTGAGCTGACAGGGGTGGATTACGTATACGAGCAGTACTTC. This codes for CATSELTGVDYVYEQYF.

The CDR3 sequence is CASSLFGTGSREQYF. The CDR3 nucleotides read TGTGCCAGCAGCTTGTTTGGGACAGGTAGTCGGGAGCAGTACTTC. The chain recombines TRBV5-6 with TRBJ2-7, with 8 bases that match TRBD1. Germline trimming cut 1 base from V and 7 bases from J; bases unmatched to any gene: 10. Germline CDR1 reads SGHDT; CDR2 reads YYEEEE. The CDR3 covers 15 residues.

The chain links TRBV29-1 to TRBJ2-7; 8 bases match TRBD2. Germline CDR1 is SQVTM and CDR2 is ANQGSEA. V dropped 6 bases and J dropped 2; count of bases not matched to a gene: 3. This CDR3 contains 12 residues. This CDR3 is CSVGGLAYEQYF. DNA for the CDR3: TGCAGCGTGGGGGGACTAGCCTACGAGCAGTACTTC.

This chain connects TRBV19 to TRBJ2-7; D perhaps matches TRBD2 (5 bases). The CDR3 is 14 residues long. V was trimmed by 1 base and J by 2 bases, leaving 9 bases between them. Germline loops: CDR1 LNHDA, CDR2 SQIVND (reference sequence). The CDR3 is CASSIASGPYEQYF. The CDR3 bases are TGTGCCAGTAGTATAGCCAGCGGCCCCTACGAGCAGTACTTC.

The chain employs TRBV30 and TRBJ1-6; 7 bases line up with TRBD1. With V trimmed by 7 bases and J by 5 bases, 5 bases remained unmatched. The V gene's germline CDR1 is GTSNPN and CDR2 SVGIG (reference sequence). The CDR3 loop spans 13 amino acids. This CDR3 reads CASGQHNNSPLHF. The CDR3 DNA follows: TGTGCCTCGGGACAGCATAATAATTCACCCCTCCACTTT.

The chain uses TRBV3-1 (or the pseudogene TRBV3-2) and TRBJ2-1; TRBD2 matches 7 bases. The CDR3 is made up of 16 amino acids. The trim removed 4 bases at V and 0 bases at J, leaving 6 bases unmatched. Germline V lookup: CDR1 LGHDT, CDR2 YNNKEL (reference sequence). The CDR3 reads CASSRIAGSSYNEQFF. Here the CDR3 DNA reads TGTGCCAGCAGCCGAATAGCGGGCAGCTCCTACAATGAGCAGTTCTTC.

The chain employs TRBV28 and TRBJ1-1; 8 bases are shared with TRBD1. There are 14 residues in the CDR3. With 6 bases clipped from V and 4 bases from J, the junction kept 7 bases outside the gene matches. Germline-derived CDR1 and CDR2 are MDHEN and SYDVKM. CDR3 DNA sequence: TGTGCCAGCAGCCGACGGACAGGGAGCACTGAAGCTTTCTTT. Protein product: CASSRRTGSTEAFF.